Below, 14 T cell receptor beta chains from the same sample are listed, as sequenced in a study of beta chain features in type 1 diabetes. Sequencing targeted expressed TCRB transcripts, as all isolated RNA had been reverse transcribed. Assay used: immunoSEQ multiplex PCR; TCRdb lists only in-frame clones, some missing. The sample has more than 150,000 clones; about 12% are singletons. The source material was central memory CD4+ T cells from blood. All receptors derive from a woman younger than 30 in good health.

The chain is built from TRBV19 and TRBJ2-3; tentatively, D is TRBD1 (6 bases). V was trimmed by 0 bases and J by 2 bases, leaving 9 bases between them. CDR3 length equals 15 residues. CDR1 is LNHDA, CDR2 SQIVND, per germline (reference sequence). The CDR3: CASSIEGDNTDTQYF. CDR3 DNA sequence: TGTGCCAGTAGTATAGAAGGGGACAACACAGATACGCAGTATTTT.

The chain links TRBV5-1 to TRBJ2-1; the match to TRBD2 covers 14 bases. The germline V gene has CDR1 SGHRS and CDR2 YFSETQ. The CDR3 totals 16 residues. V lost 4 bases and J lost 6; bases outside the gene matches: 6. CDR3 loop: CASSAGGLAGGNEQFF. The CDR3 DNA follows: TGCGCCAGCAGCGCGGGTGGACTAGCGGGAGGCAATGAGCAGTTCTTC.

The table lists this clone with a few counts. The chain links TRBV7-9 to TRBJ2-1; D remains ambiguous. In germline, CDR1 is SEHNR, CDR2 FQNEAQ (reference sequence). This CDR3 region has 12 residues. Between the trimmed V and J ends, which lost 7 bases and 7 bases, there was a span of 11 bases. CDR3 protein: CASTLIANEQFF. Here the CDR3 DNA reads TGTGCCAGCACTCTAATCGCAAATGAGCAGTTCTTC.

J is TRBJ2-3 and V is TRBV2; the match to TRBD1 covers 10 bases. V was clipped by 4 bases and J by 4 bases; unmatched bases: 5. This CDR3 is 15 amino acids long. CDR1 SNHLY and CDR2 FYNNEI come from the germline V gene. This chain's CDR3 is CASSVDRGRSDTQYF. The CDR3 DNA reads TGTGCCAGCAGTGTTGACAGGGGGCGATCAGATACGCAGTATTTT. Using reference TRBV2 and TRBJ2-3 for the parts outside the CDR3, the full variable domain is EPEVTQTPSHQVTQMGQEVILRCVPISNHLYFYWYRQILGQKVEFLVSFYNNEISEKSEIFDDQFSVERPDGSNFTLKIRSTKLEDSAMYFCASSVDRGRSDTQYFGPGTRLTVL.

This clone has more than one count but fewer than ten. J is TRBJ2-2 and V is TRBV9, with 8 bases identical to TRBD2. This CDR3 is 15 amino acids long. CDR1 and CDR2 from the germline V gene are SGDLS and YYNGEE. J was trimmed by 6 bases and V by 3 bases; bases with no gene match: 7. CDR3: CASSEREIGAGELFF. The CDR3 nucleotides are TGTGCCAGCAGCGAGCGGGAGATAGGGGCCGGGGAGCTGTTTTTT.

This clone was counted once. V usage is TRBV27 and J usage is TRBJ2-3; possible D gene TRBD2, 6 bases. The CDR3 contains 13 residues. V dropped 4 bases and J dropped 6 bases, with 11 bases sitting between them. Germline V gene lookup returns CDR1 MNHEY and CDR2 SMNVEV (reference sequence). The CDR3 nucleotides read TGTGCCAGCAGTTGGCTAGCGTCGGATACGCAGTATTTT. This encodes CASSWLASDTQYF.

This chain joins TRBV29-1 and TRBJ2-2; 11 bases match TRBD2. V gave up 6 bases and J gave up 4 bases; unmatched junction bases: 10. Germline CDR1 SQVTM, CDR2 ANQGSEA. The CDR3 contains 16 residues. Written as DNA, the CDR3 is TGCAGCGTCGGGTTAACTAGCGGGAGTATCACCGGGGAGCTGTTTTTT. Amino acid sequence: CSVGLTSGSITGELFF.

The genes are TRBV27 and TRBJ2-3; 8 positions match TRBD2. V shed 4 bases, J shed 6 bases, and the junction held 9 bases outside the gene matches. The CDR3 extends over 15 amino acids. Germline V CDR1 and CDR2: MNHEY, SMNVEV (reference sequence). In nucleotides, the CDR3 is TGTGCCAGCAGTTGGGCCAGCGGGAGTACGGATACGCAGTATTTT. Translation: CASSWASGSTDTQYF.

This clone was counted only a few times. J is TRBJ2-7 and V is TRBV11-2; 9 bases map to TRBD1. The J call may be incorrect, as the DNA end agrees better with TRBJ2-5. This CDR3 is built from 14 residues. Looked up from germline, CDR1 is SGHAT and CDR2 is FQNNGV. CDR3 nucleotide sequence: TGTGCCAGCAGCCCTGACAGGGGGTGGGAGACCCAGTACTTC. This encodes CASSPDRGWETQYF.

A few counts support this clone. J is TRBJ1-1 and V is TRBV5-1; perhaps TRBD1 as D (5 bases). CDR1 SGHRS and CDR2 YFSETQ come from the germline V gene. With 3 bases removed from V and 0 bases from J, the gap between germline ends came to 12 bases. The CDR3 extends over 15 amino acids. The CDR3 nucleotides are TGCGCCAGCAGCTCCCTGGGGGGGATGAACACTGAAGCTTTCTTT. Amino acids: CASSSLGGMNTEAFF. The whole variable domain, remainder taken from reference TRBV5-1 and TRBJ1-1, is KAGVTQTPRYLIKTRGQQVTLSCSPISGHRSVSWYQQTPGQGLQFLFEYFSETQRNKGNFPGRFSGRQFSNSRSEMNVSTLELGDSALYLCASSSLGGMNTEAFFGQGTRLTVV.

This clone was seen only a few times. The CDR3 is CASSLFTDRVEQYF. Written as DNA, the CDR3 is TGTGCCAGCAGCTTATTCACGGACAGGGTCGAGCAGTACTTC. The chain employs TRBV11-2 and TRBJ2-5; 8 bases map to TRBD1. The J call may be mistaken, given a closer DNA end match to TRBJ2-7. Per germline, CDR1 SGHAT and CDR2 FQNNGV. The CDR3 spans 14 residues.

The chain combines TRBV11-2 with TRBJ2-5, with a tentative D call TRBD1 (6 bases). V was cut by 1 base and J by 4 bases, with 19 bases left in between. This CDR3 has 17 amino acids. Germline V lookup: CDR1 SGHAT, CDR2 FQNNGV. Written as DNA, the CDR3 is TGTGCCAGCAGCTTAGGACTATGGGGGCAACGCGGAGAGACCCAGTACTTC. This translates into CASSLGLWGQRGETQYF.

This clone was seen a handful of times. V and J are TRBV5-1 and TRBJ1-1; D is perhaps TRBD1 (5 bases). The CDR3 loop spans 15 amino acids. Per germline, CDR1 SGHRS and CDR2 YFSETQ. V lost 3 bases to trimming and J lost 2 bases, with 14 bases between them. The DNA for the CDR3 is TGCGCCAGCAGCTACTCCCAGGGTGGAAACACTGAAGCTTTCTTT. It codes for CASSYSQGGNTEAFF.

This clone was counted a few times. This rearrangement joins TRBV4-1 to TRBJ1-1; D gene uncertain. The length of the CDR3 is 14 residues. Germline CDR1 MGHRA, CDR2 YSYEKL. Trimming left V 3 bases short and J 5 bases short, with 13 bases between. The CDR3 loop is CASSHERAGTEAFF. The DNA for the CDR3 is TGCGCCAGCAGCCACGAGAGGGCGGGGACTGAAGCTTTCTTT.